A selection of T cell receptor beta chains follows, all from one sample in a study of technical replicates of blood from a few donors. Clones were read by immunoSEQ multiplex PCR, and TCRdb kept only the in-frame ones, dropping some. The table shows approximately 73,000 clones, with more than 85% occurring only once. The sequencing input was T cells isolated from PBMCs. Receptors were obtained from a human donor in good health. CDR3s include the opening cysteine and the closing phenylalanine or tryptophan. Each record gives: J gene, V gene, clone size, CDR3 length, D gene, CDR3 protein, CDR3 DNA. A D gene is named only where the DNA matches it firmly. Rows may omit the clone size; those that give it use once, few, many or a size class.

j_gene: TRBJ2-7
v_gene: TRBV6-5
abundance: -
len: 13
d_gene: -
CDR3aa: CASSYLQNYEQYF
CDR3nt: TGTGCCAGCAGTTATTTACAGAACTACGAGCAGTACTTC

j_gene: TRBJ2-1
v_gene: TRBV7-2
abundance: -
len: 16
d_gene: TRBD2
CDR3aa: CASSYGLAGVYNEQFF
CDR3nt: TGTGCCAGCAGCTATGGACTAGCGGGAGTTTACAATGAGCAGTTCTTC

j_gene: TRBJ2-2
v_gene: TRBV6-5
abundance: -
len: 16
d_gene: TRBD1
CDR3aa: CASSYSRTGGQRELFF
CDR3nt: TGTGCCAGCAGTTACTCCAGGACAGGGGGCCAGAGGGAGCTGTTTTTT

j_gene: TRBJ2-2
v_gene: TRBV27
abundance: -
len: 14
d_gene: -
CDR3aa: CATRGDRNTGELFF
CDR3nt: TGTGCCACCAGGGGGGACAGAAACACCGGGGAGCTGTTTTTT

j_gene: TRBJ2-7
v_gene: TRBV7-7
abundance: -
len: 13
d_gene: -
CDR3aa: CASSLSDSYEQYF
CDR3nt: TGTGCTAGCAGCTTAAGCGACTCCTACGAGCAGTACTTC

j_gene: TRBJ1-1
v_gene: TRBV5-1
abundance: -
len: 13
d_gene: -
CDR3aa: CASSSLGTVVAFF
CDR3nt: TGCGCCAGCAGCTCCTTGGGGACTGTCGTCGCTTTCTTT

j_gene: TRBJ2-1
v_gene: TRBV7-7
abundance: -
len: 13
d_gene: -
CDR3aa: CASSSAGYNEQFF
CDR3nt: TGTGCTAGCAGCTCGGCGGGGTACAATGAGCAGTTCTTC

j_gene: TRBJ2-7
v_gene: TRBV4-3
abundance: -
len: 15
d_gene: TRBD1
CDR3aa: CASSQVRQGRNEQYF
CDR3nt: TGCGCCAGCAGCCAAGTGAGACAGGGGAGAAACGAGCAGTACTTC

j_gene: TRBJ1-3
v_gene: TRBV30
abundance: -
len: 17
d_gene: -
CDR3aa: CAWSVRGAPSSGNTIYF
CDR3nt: TGTGCCTGGAGTGTACGGGGGGCCCCGAGCTCTGGAAACACCATATATTTT

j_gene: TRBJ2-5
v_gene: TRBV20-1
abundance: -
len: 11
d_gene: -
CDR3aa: CSAGLKETQYF
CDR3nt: TGCAGTGCTGGCCTTAAAGAGACCCAGTACTTC

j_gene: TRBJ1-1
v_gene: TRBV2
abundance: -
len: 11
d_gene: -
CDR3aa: CASRGEGEAFF
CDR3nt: TGTGCCAGCAGGGGAGAGGGAGAAGCTTTCTTT

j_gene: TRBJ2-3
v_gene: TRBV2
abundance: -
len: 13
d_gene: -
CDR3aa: CASRTGPRDTQYF
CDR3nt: TGTGCCAGCAGGACAGGTCCCCGGGATACGCAGTATTTT

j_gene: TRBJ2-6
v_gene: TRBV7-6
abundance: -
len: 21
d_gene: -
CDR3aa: CASSFGFRGKELDSGANVLTF
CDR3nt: TGTGCCAGCAGCTTTGGTTTTAGGGGGAAAGAATTGGACTCTGGGGCCAACGTCCTGACTTTC

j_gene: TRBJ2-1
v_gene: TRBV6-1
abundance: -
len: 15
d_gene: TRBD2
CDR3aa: CASSLTSGSPNEQFF
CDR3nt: TGTGCCAGCAGTTTGACTAGCGGGAGCCCCAATGAGCAGTTCTTC

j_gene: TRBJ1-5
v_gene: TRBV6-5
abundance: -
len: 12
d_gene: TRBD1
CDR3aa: CASRAGTGNQHF
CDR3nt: TGTGCCAGCAGGGCCGGGACAGGGAACCAGCATTTT

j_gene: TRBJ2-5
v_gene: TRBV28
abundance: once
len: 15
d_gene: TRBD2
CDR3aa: CASSYGTRGAETQYF
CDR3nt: TGTGCCAGCAGTTACGGGACTAGGGGGGCAGAGACCCAGTACTTC

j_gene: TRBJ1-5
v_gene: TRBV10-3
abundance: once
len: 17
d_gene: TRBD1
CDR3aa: CAISEILQGASNQPQHF
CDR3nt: TGTGCCATCAGTGAGATTCTCCAGGGGGCTAGCAATCAGCCCCAGCATTTT

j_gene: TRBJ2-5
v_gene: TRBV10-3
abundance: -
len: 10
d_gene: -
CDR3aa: CATGGETQYF
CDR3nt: TGTGCCACGGGTGGGGAGACCCAGTACTTC

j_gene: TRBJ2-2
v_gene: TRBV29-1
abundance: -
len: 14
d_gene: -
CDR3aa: CSAGPWANTGELFF
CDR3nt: TGCAGCGCCGGCCCCTGGGCCAACACCGGGGAGCTGTTTTTT

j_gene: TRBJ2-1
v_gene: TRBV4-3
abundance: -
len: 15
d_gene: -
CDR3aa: CASSQDLYVYNEQFF
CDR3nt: TGCGCCAGCAGCCAAGATCTGTATGTGTACAATGAGCAGTTCTTC

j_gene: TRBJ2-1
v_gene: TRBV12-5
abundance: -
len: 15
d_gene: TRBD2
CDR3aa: CASSGSGISYNEQFF
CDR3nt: TGTGCTAGTAGCGGGAGTGGGATCTCCTACAATGAGCAGTTCTTC

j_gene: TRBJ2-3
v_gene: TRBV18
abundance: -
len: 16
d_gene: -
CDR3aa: CASSPGAVPYTDTQYF
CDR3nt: TGTGCCAGCTCACCTGGGGCAGTCCCTTACACAGATACGCAGTATTTT

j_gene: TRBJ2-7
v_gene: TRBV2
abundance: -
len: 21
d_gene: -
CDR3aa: CASLQGAYSVRSSGQTYEQYF
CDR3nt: TGTGCCAGCCTACAGGGGGCTTATTCGGTACGGTCTAGCGGGCAAACCTACGAGCAGTACTTC

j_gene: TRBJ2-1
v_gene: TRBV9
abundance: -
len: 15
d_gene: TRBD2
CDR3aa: CASSVSSGRYNEQFF
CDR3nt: TGTGCCAGCAGCGTTTCTAGCGGCAGGTACAATGAGCAGTTCTTC

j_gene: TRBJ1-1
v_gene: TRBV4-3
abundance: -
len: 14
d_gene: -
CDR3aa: CASSHSLGSTEAFF
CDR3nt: TGCGCCAGCAGCCACTCTTTAGGGAGTACTGAAGCTTTCTTT

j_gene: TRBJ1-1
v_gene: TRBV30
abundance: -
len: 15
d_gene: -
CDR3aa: CAWSQIPIGATEAFF
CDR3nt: TGTGCCTGGAGTCAAATTCCCATCGGAGCCACTGAAGCTTTCTTT

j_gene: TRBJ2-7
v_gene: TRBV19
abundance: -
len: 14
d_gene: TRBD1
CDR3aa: CASRRGGQGYEQYF
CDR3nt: TGTGCCAGTAGACGCGGAGGACAGGGCTACGAGCAGTACTTC

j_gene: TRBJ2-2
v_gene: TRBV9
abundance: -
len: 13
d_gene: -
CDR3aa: CASKGANTGELFF
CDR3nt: TGTGCCAGCAAGGGGGCGAACACCGGGGAGCTGTTTTTT

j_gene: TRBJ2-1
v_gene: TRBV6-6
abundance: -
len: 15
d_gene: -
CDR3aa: CASSYLGGSYNEQFF
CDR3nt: TGTGCCAGCAGTTATCTGGGGGGCTCCTACAATGAGCAGTTCTTC

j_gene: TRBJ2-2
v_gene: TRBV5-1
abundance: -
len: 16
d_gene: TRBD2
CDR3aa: CASSLRGLAGTGELFF
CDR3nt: TGCGCCAGCAGCTTGAGGGGTCTAGCGGGAACCGGGGAGCTGTTTTTT

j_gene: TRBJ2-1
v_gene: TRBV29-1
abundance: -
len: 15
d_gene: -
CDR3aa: CSVEEDYGGGGEQFF
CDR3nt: TGCAGCGTTGAAGAGGACTACGGGGGAGGAGGTGAGCAGTTCTTC

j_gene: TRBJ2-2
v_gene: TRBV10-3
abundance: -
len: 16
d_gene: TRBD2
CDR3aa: CAISGFQRELDGELFF
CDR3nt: TGTGCCATCAGTGGTTTTCAGCGGGAGCTGGACGGGGAGCTGTTTTTT

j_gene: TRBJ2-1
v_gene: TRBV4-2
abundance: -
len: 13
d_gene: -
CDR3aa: CASSQGTHNEQFF
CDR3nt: TGTGCCAGCAGCCAAGGGACTCACAATGAGCAGTTCTTC

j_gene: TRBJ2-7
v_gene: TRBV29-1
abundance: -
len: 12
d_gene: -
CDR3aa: CSVGTAFYEQYF
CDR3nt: TGCAGCGTTGGGACAGCCTTCTACGAGCAGTACTTC

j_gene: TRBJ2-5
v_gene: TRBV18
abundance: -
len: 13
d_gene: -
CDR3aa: CASSPEIQETQYF
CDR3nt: TGTGCCAGCTCACCTGAGATTCAAGAGACCCAGTACTTC

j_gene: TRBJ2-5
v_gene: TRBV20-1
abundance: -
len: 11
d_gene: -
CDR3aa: CSAAIQETQYF
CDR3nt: TGCAGTGCTGCTATCCAAGAGACCCAGTACTTC

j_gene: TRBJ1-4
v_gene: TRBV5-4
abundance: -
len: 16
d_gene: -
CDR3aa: CASSLPTQGLKEKLFF
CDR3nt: TGTGCCAGCAGCTTGCCCACTCAGGGTCTAAAGGAAAAACTGTTTTTT

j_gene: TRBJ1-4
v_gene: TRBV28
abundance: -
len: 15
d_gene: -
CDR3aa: CASSSIPSTNEKLFF
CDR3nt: TGTGCCAGCAGTTCTATCCCCTCAACTAATGAAAAACTGTTTTTT

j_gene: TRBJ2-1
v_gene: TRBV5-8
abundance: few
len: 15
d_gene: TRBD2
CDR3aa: CASSLSSGRAREQFF
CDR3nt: TGTGCCAGCAGCTTAAGTAGCGGGAGGGCCAGGGAGCAGTTCTTC

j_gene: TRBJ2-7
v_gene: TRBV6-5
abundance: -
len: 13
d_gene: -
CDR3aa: CASSPGLSYEQYF
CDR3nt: TGTGCCAGCAGCCCGGGATTATCCTACGAGCAGTACTTC

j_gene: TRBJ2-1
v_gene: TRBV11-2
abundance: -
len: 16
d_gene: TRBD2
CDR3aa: CASSQGLAVYYNEQFF
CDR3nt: TGTGCCAGCAGCCAGGGACTAGCGGTATACTACAATGAGCAGTTCTTC

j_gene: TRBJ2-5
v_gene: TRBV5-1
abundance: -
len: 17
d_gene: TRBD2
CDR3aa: CASSLGGRTSGQETQYF
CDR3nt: TGCGCCAGCAGCTTGGGAGGACGGACTAGCGGACAAGAGACCCAGTACTTC

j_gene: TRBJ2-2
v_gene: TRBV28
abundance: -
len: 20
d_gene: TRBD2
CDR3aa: CASSLWRERASYLNTGELFF
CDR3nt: TGTGCCAGCAGTTTATGGCGGGAGCGGGCTTCTTATTTGAACACCGGGGAGCTGTTTTTT

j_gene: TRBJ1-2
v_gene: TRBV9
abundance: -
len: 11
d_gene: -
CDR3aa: CASSATRGYTF
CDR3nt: TGTGCCAGCAGCGCGACGAGGGGCTACACCTTC

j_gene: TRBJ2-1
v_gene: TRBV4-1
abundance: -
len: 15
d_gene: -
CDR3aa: CASSQDSGTVNEQFF
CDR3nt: TGCGCCAGCAGCCAAGACTCGGGAACGGTCAATGAGCAGTTCTTC

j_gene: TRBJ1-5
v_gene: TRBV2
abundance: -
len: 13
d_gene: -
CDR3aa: CASSESLDQPQHF
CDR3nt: TGTGCCAGCAGTGAGAGCCTCGATCAGCCCCAGCATTTT

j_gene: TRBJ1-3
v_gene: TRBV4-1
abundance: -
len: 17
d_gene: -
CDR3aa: CASSQDFGGRVGNTIYF
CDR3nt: TGCGCCAGCAGCCAAGACTTCGGGGGGCGCGTCGGAAACACCATATATTTT

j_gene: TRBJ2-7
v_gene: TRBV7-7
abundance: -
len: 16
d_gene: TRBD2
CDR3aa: CASSGTTSESSYEQYF
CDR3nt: TGTGCTAGCAGCGGCACAACTAGCGAGAGCTCCTACGAGCAGTACTTC

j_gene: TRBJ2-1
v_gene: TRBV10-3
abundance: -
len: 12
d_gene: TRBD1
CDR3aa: CAISVDRVEQFF
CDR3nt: TGTGCCATCAGTGTGGACAGGGTCGAGCAGTTCTTC